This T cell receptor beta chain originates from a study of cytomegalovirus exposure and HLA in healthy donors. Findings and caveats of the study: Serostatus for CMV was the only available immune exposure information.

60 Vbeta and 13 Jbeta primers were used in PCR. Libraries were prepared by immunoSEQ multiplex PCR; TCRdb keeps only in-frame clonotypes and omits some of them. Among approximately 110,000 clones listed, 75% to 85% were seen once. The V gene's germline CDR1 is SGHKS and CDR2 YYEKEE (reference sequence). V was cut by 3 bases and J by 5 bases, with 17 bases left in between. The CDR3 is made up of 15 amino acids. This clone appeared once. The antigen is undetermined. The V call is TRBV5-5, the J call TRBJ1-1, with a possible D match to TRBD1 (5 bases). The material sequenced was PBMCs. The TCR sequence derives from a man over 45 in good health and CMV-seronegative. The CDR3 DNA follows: TGTGCCAGCAGCTCCCTTTTTCCGGGGGAGACTGAAGCTTTCTTT. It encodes CASSSLFPGETEAFF. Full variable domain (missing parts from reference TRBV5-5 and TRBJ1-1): DAGVTQSPTHLIKTRGQQVTLRCSPISGHKSVSWYQQVLGQGPQFIFQYYEKEERGRGNFPDRFSARQFPNYSSELNVNALLLGDSALYLCASSSLFPGETEAFFGQGTRLTVV.